This T cell receptor (beta chain) was identified in a study of blood T cells in healthy people across ages. V gave up 6 bases and J gave up 0 bases, with 10 bases separating them. The CDR3 loop spans 13 amino acids. Looked up from germline, CDR1 is DFQATT and CDR2 is SNEGSKA (reference sequence). A J-beta primer mix and a sample-barcoded 5' primer were used in a second PCR of roughly 7 to 12 cycles. TCRdb analysed the 5' RACE reads with MiXCR anew, one entry per CDR3 protein. The table lists about 970,000 distinct CDR3 sequences, 45% to 60% of them singletons. Sequenced: blood. V usage is TRBV20-1 and J usage is TRBJ2-3, with D unclear. The clonotype originates from a woman aged 55 to 70 in good health. CDR3 sequence (DNA): TGCAGTGCCTACTTGGCTAGCACAGATACGCAGTATTTT. It is translated as CSAYLASTDTQYF.